The 27 T cell receptor beta chains presented below share a single source sample, sequenced in a study of T cell responses to AZD1222 COVID-19 vaccine. Clones were sequenced by immunoSEQ multiplex PCR, and TCRdb holds only the in-frame ones, with some missing. The sample shows 170,000 or so clones, 88% of them seen only once. This specimen consisted of peripheral blood, obtained 28 days after the second AZD1222 dose. The receptors shown here come from an adult who received the AZD1222 COVID-19 vaccine.

The chain has TRBV20-1 and TRBJ2-7; 14 bases line up with TRBD2. With V trimmed by 3 bases and J by 6 bases, 4 bases remained unmatched. This CDR3 region has 14 residues. Germline CDR1 reads DFQATT; CDR2 reads SNEGSKA (reference sequence). The CDR3 reads CSASLTSGGGEQYF. Written as DNA, the CDR3 is TGCAGTGCTAGTTTGACTAGCGGGGGGGGCGAGCAGTACTTC.

The chain employs TRBV7-2 and TRBJ2-2; D unclear. The V and J ends lost 1 base and 1 base respectively, with 7 bases between them. This CDR3 has 15 residues. Germline-derived CDR1 and CDR2 are SGHTA and FQGNSA. CDR3 in DNA: TGTGCCAGCAGCTTAGAAGCAGGGAACACCGGGGAGCTGTTTTTT. This translates into CASSLEAGNTGELFF.

The rearrangement links TRBV5-1 to TRBJ2-7; 7 nucleotides line up with TRBD1. J lost 6 bases, V lost 3 bases, and 9 bases had no gene match. Germline lookup yields CDR1 SGHRS and CDR2 YFSETQ. CDR3 size: 14 residues. CDR3 DNA: TGCGCCAGCAGCTCGGACAGGTTCCCTCTCGAGCAGTACTTC. Translating it yields CASSSDRFPLEQYF.

The CDR3 sequence is CASSLGPRRHF. The CDR3 DNA sequence: TGCGCCAGCAGCTTGGGACCTCGCCGGCATTTT. The V call is TRBV5-1, the J call TRBJ1-5; D not resolved. The ends were cut back, 0 bases at V and 15 bases at J, with 10 bases in the middle. Germline V gene sequence: CDR1 SGHRS, CDR2 YFSETQ. CDR3 length: 11 amino acids.

The V call is TRBV29-1, the J call TRBJ2-2; no firm D call. From germline, CDR1 is SQVTM and CDR2 ANQGSEA. With 6 bases removed from V and 2 bases from J, the gap between germline ends came to 10 bases. This CDR3 has 13 amino acids. The CDR3 nucleotides are TGCAGCGTCCGATTAGCAAACACCGGGGAGCTGTTTTTT. Protein sequence: CSVRLANTGELFF.

This chain links TRBV6-5 with TRBJ1-2, with 8 bases lining up with TRBD1. The CDR3 loop spans 14 amino acids. J gave up 6 bases and V 4 bases, and 7 bases lay outside the gene matches. Germline V gene data show CDR1 as MNHEY and CDR2 as SVGAGI. The CDR3 coding sequence is TGTGCCAGCAGTTCGAGGCAGGGGGCAGATGGCTACACCTTC. It specifies CASSSRQGADGYTF.

The V call is TRBV5-6, the J call TRBJ2-5; D might be TRBD2 (7 bases). This CDR3 comprises 16 residues. V shed 4 bases and J shed 2 bases, with 18 bases lying between them. Per the germline V gene, CDR1 is SGHDT and CDR2 is YYEEEE. The CDR3 protein is CASSRGADRQQETQYF. In nucleotides, the CDR3 is TGTGCCAGCAGCCGGGGGGCTGACAGGCAGCAAGAGACCCAGTACTTC.

This clone was counted once. V is TRBV5-1 and J is TRBJ1-2; D remains unclear. The CDR3 covers 16 residues. The germline gives CDR1 SGHRS, CDR2 YFSETQ. V gave up 4 bases and J gave up 0 bases, with 16 bases separating them. CDR3 in DNA: TGCGCCAGCAGCCCCGAACCGGACGCCACTAACTATGGCTACACCTTC. Its protein product is CASSPEPDATNYGYTF.

The V and J genes are TRBV6-1 and TRBJ2-1; possibly TRBD2 for D (6 bases). The CDR3 is 19 amino acids. Germline lookup yields CDR1 MNHNS and CDR2 SASEGT. V shed 3 bases and J shed 6 bases, with 27 bases lying between them. The CDR3 nucleotides are TGTGCCAGCAGTGACCGAAGCGGGTATTCGGGTATGTCCCGCAATGAGCAGTTCTTC. Translation gives CASSDRSGYSGMSRNEQFF.

V is TRBV27 and J is TRBJ2-4; 8 positions agree with TRBD2. The J segment lost 6 bases and the V segment lost 7 bases, leaving 8 bases of the junction unmatched. Germline V gives CDR1 MNHEY, CDR2 SMNVEV (reference sequence). This CDR3 is 14 amino acids long. The CDR3 sequence: CASTLGLERNIQYF. The DNA of the CDR3 is TGTGCCAGCACCCTGGGACTAGAGAGAAACATTCAGTACTTC.

The chain couples TRBV5-1 to TRBJ1-2; 10 bases agree with TRBD1. Germline V gives CDR1 SGHRS, CDR2 YFSETQ. The CDR3 is 14 residues long. The V and J ends lost 4 bases and 6 bases, in that order; junction bases with no gene match: 6. CDR3 protein: CASSAGTGVHGYTF. CDR3 sequence (DNA): TGCGCCAGCAGCGCGGGGACAGGGGTTCATGGCTACACCTTC.

The chain uses TRBV14 and TRBJ2-5; the D gene is possibly TRBD2 (6 bases). The CDR3 loop spans 14 amino acids. Deletions cut 4 bases from V and 1 base from J, with 10 bases between. Germline V gives CDR1 SGHDN, CDR2 FVKESK. The CDR3 loop reads CASSRPGLQETQYF. CDR3 nucleotides: TGTGCCAGCAGCCGACCGGGACTCCAAGAGACCCAGTACTTC.

The rearrangement uses TRBV5-4 and TRBJ1-1; TRBD1 aligns across 10 bases. The CDR3 is made up of 15 amino acids. Germline V gene sequence: CDR1 SGHNT, CDR2 YYREEE (reference sequence). V trimming: 4 bases; J trimming: 7 bases; junction bases outside the gene matches: 10. The CDR3 protein is CASSPRQGALVEAFF. The CDR3 nucleotides are TGTGCCAGCAGCCCACGACAGGGGGCCCTGGTTGAAGCTTTCTTT.

The chain carries TRBV5-8 and TRBJ1-1; D unclear. This CDR3 spans 12 amino acids. CDR1 is SGHTS, CDR2 YDEGEE, per germline. V was shortened by 1 base and J by 8 bases, with 9 bases between the two germline ends. CDR3 in amino acids: CASSLLAAEAFF. The CDR3 DNA is TGTGCCAGCAGCTTGTTAGCGGCAGAAGCTTTCTTT.

This clone has only one observation. This chain uses TRBV11-3 with TRBJ2-5, with 9 positions matching TRBD1. Germline lookup yields CDR1 SGHNT and CDR2 YENEEA. V dropped 5 bases and J dropped 4; count of bases not matched to a gene: 2. CDR3 length: 13 amino acids. The CDR3, as DNA: TGTGCCAGCAGCAGGGGACAGGGAGAGACCCAGTACTTC. This encodes CASSRGQGETQYF. Complete variable domain (other parts from reference TRBV11-3 and TRBJ2-5): EAGVVQSPRYKIIEKKQPVAFWCNPISGHNTLYWYLQNLGQGPELLIRYENEEAVDDSQLPKDRFSAERLKGVDSTLKIQPAELGDSAVYLCASSRGQGETQYFGPGTRLLVL.

The genes are TRBV7-3 and TRBJ2-1; 8 bases line up with TRBD2. V trimming: 5 bases; J trimming: 7 bases; junction bases outside the gene matches: 7. CDR1 is SGHTA and CDR2 is FQGTGA in the germline V gene. The CDR3 is 14 residues long. CDR3 loop: CASSQTSGINEQFF. DNA for the CDR3: TGTGCCAGCAGCCAAACTAGCGGCATTAATGAGCAGTTCTTC.

The chain links TRBV5-1 to TRBJ2-3, with TRBD2 matching 13 bases. This CDR3 region has 15 residues. V lost 6 bases, J lost 4 bases, and 5 bases stayed unmatched. Germline values: CDR1 SGHRS, CDR2 YFSETQ. The CDR3 bases are TGCGCCAGCAAATCCGGGACTAGCGGGGCAGATACGCAGTATTTT. Translated, it gives CASKSGTSGADTQYF.

The chain carries TRBV5-5 and TRBJ2-2; D might be TRBD2 (5 bases). From germline, CDR1 is SGHKS and CDR2 YYEKEE (reference sequence). Trimming stripped 1 base from V and 0 bases from J, with 10 bases between. The length of the CDR3 is 16 residues. The chain's CDR3 is CASSLQVASNTGELFF. The DNA of the CDR3 is TGTGCCAGCAGCTTGCAGGTAGCGTCGAACACCGGGGAGCTGTTTTTT.

The chain uses TRBV2 and TRBJ2-3; no clear D gene. The germline CDR1 and CDR2 sequences are SNHLY and FYNNEI. V was trimmed by 6 bases and J by 0 bases, leaving 4 bases between them. CDR3 size: 12 residues. The CDR3 is CASSGSTDTQYF. CDR3 DNA: TGTGCCAGCAGCGGGAGCACAGATACGCAGTATTTT.

This sequence joins TRBV27 and TRBJ2-7; D assignment may be TRBD1 or TRBD2 (5 bases each). There are 15 residues in the CDR3. The V and J ends lost 7 bases and 5 bases respectively, with 21 bases between them. CDR1 MNHEY and CDR2 SMNVEV come from the germline V gene (reference sequence). CDR3 DNA: TGTGCCAGCACCCTATTTTTCGGGGCAGGGAACGAGCAGTACTTC. It is translated as CASTLFFGAGNEQYF.

This CDR3 is CASSLPNRGLKDTQYF. DNA for the CDR3: TGTGCCAGCAGCTTGCCCAACAGGGGTTTAAAAGATACGCAGTATTTT. The chain links TRBV5-4 to TRBJ2-3, with 7 bases fitting TRBD1. The germline V gene has CDR1 SGHNT and CDR2 YYREEE (reference sequence). V lost 1 base and J lost 5; bases outside the gene matches: 10. The CDR3 covers 16 residues.

The V and J genes are TRBV6-5 and TRBJ2-5; 13 bases are shared with TRBD2. Per the germline V gene, CDR1 is MNHEY and CDR2 is SVGAGI. V was clipped by 5 bases and J by 4 bases; unmatched bases: 4. The CDR3 runs 15 residues. The CDR3 nucleotides are TGTGCCAGCAGTCGACTAGCGGGGGGTCTAGAGACCCAGTACTTC. Protein product: CASSRLAGGLETQYF.

The chain's CDR3 is CASSPGPGNTEAFF. CDR3 sequence (DNA): TGTGCCAGCAGCCCGGGACCAGGGAACACTGAAGCTTTCTTT. The chain carries TRBV7-3 and TRBJ1-1; the D gene is possibly TRBD1 (5 bases). Germline values: CDR1 SGHTA, CDR2 FQGTGA. The CDR3 spans 14 residues. Trimming removed 5 bases at V and 1 base at J, with 11 bases between. The full variable domain, in which reference TRBV7-3 and TRBJ1-1 provide the parts outside the CDR3, is GAGVSQTPSNKVTEKGKYVELRCDPISGHTALYWYRQSLGQGPEFLIYFQGTGAADDSGLPNDRFFAVRPEGSVSTLKIQRTERGDSAVYLCASSPGPGNTEAFFGQGTRLTVV.

The gene calls are TRBV6-5 and TRBJ1-4; 9 nucleotides agree with TRBD1. Germline CDR1 MNHEY, CDR2 SVGAGI. J lost 7 bases, V lost 6 bases, and 6 bases had no gene match. There are 14 residues in the CDR3. CDR3 in amino acids: CASSETGGGEKLFF. The CDR3 coding sequence is TGTGCCAGCAGCGAGACAGGGGGGGGTGAAAAACTGTTTTTT.

J is TRBJ2-2 and V is TRBV6-5; 10 bases are shared with TRBD1. This CDR3 is built from 13 residues. The V gene's germline CDR1 is MNHEY and CDR2 SVGAGI. Unmatched junction bases numbered 0, after V lost 6 bases and J lost 5 bases. CDR3 sequence (DNA): TGTGCCAGCAGGGGACAGGGGACCGGGGAGCTGTTTTTT. This encodes CASRGQGTGELFF.

The rearrangement links TRBV5-1 to TRBJ2-1, with a weak D call TRBD2 (7 bases). Germline CDR1 is SGHRS and CDR2 is YFSETQ. CDR3 length equals 16 residues. V was trimmed by 0 bases and J by 7 bases, leaving 17 bases between them. In DNA, the CDR3 is TGCGCCAGCAGCTTGGACCGTCGCGGGGGCGGGAATGAGCAGTTCTTC. Translated: CASSLDRRGGGNEQFF.

V gene TRBV19 combines with J gene TRBJ1-2, with D uncertain. Trimming stripped 0 bases from V and 6 bases from J, with 11 bases between. CDR3 size: 14 residues. From germline, CDR1 is LNHDA and CDR2 SQIVND (reference sequence). CDR3 loop: CASSIDHGGNGYTF. In nucleotides, the CDR3 is TGTGCCAGTAGTATAGATCACGGAGGGAATGGCTACACCTTC.